This passage covers 3 T cell receptor beta chains from one sample sequenced in a study of beta chain features in type 1 diabetes. Reverse transcription of all isolated RNA meant that expressed TCRB transcripts were sequenced. Libraries were prepared by immunoSEQ multiplex PCR; TCRdb keeps only in-frame clonotypes and omits some of them. This table holds hundreds of thousands of clones, around 28% found once. Sequenced input: naive CD4+ T cells from blood. These TCRs come from a man younger than 35 in good health.

The chain couples TRBV30 to TRBJ2-3, with D perhaps TRBD1 (6 bases). Per germline, CDR1 GTSNPN and CDR2 SVGIG (reference sequence). The CDR3 has 17 amino acids. Trimming took off 0 bases at V and 0 bases at J, with 16 bases between the two ends. The CDR3 spells CAWSVLGGGPSTDTQYF. In DNA, the CDR3 is TGTGCCTGGAGTGTACTGGGTGGGGGCCCTAGCACAGATACGCAGTATTTT. Using reference TRBV30 and TRBJ2-3 for the parts outside the CDR3, the full variable domain is SQTIHQWPATLVQPVGSPLSLECTVEGTSNPNLYWYRQAAGRGLQLLFYSVGIGQISSEVPQNLSASRPQDRQFILSSKKLLLSDSGFYLCAWSVLGGGPSTDTQYFGPGTRLTVL.

A few counts support this clone. The rearrangement uses TRBV10-3 and TRBJ2-1; 12 positions match TRBD2. This CDR3 has 16 residues. V gave up 6 bases and J gave up 5 bases; unmatched junction bases: 8. Germline values: CDR1 ENHRY, CDR2 SYGVKD. In nucleotides, the CDR3 is TGTGCCATCAGAGACGCGCTAGCGGGAGGGGACAATGAGCAGTTCTTC. This encodes CAIRDALAGGDNEQFF.

The chain employs TRBV29-1 and TRBJ2-7; the D gene could be TRBD1 or TRBD2 (6 bases each). V was shortened by 6 bases and J by 2 bases, with 14 bases between the two germline ends. The CDR3 is made up of 13 amino acids. Germline V gene sequence: CDR1 SQVTM, CDR2 ANQGSEA. The CDR3 is CSVNKGGPYEQYF. The CDR3 coding sequence is TGCAGCGTGAATAAGGGGGGCCCCTACGAGCAGTACTTC.